A single sample is the source of the 28 T cell receptor beta chains below, sequenced in a study of regulatory T cells in long-lasting Graves disease. According to the study, TCR beta libraries were built with iRepertoire HTBI primers and CDR3-region Arm-PCR. One entry per CDR3 protein, called by TCRdb with MiXCR from the multiplex PCR reads. The sample records about 470,000 distinct CDR3 sequences, around 21% being singletons. Time point meaning: persistent/refractory GD, antithyroid drugs over 5 years with positive TRAb. The TCR library was made from RNA extracted from PBMCs. The sequenced sample was peripheral blood mononuclear cells (PBMCs), obtained when the disease was refractory, from a patient treated with antithyroid drugs. These receptor sequences come from a female donor with Graves disease.

This clonotype was recorded many times. V and J are TRBV28 and TRBJ2-7; D is tentatively TRBD1 or TRBD2 (7 bases each). The CDR3 is made up of 14 amino acids. CDR1 and CDR2 (germline): MDHEN, SYDVKM. Trimming took off 5 bases at V and 4 bases at J, with 15 bases between the two ends. The DNA of the CDR3 is TGTGCCAGCAGTAAGCGGGACAGAGATTACGAGCAGTACTTC. Translated, it gives CASSKRDRDYEQYF.

This clonotype was detected once. The chain recombines TRBV19 with TRBJ1-5; D gene ambiguous. The CDR3 runs to 15 residues. The germline CDR1 and CDR2 sequences are LNHDA and SQIVND (reference sequence). Deletions cut 6 bases from V and 1 base from J, with 13 bases between. CDR3 bases: TGTGCCAGTAGAACCGGGGTCCTGAGCAATCAGCCCCAGCATTTT. This codes for CASRTGVLSNQPQHF.

The chain recombines TRBV28 with TRBJ2-7; no firm D call. Germline loops: CDR1 MDHEN, CDR2 SYDVKM. CDR3 size: 13 residues. V was clipped by 3 bases and J by 1 base, with 7 bases between them. CDR3 residues: CASSFGFSYEQYF. The CDR3 region has the DNA TGTGCCAGCAGTTTCGGGTTTTCCTACGAGCAGTACTTC.

The chain links TRBV29-1 to TRBJ1-1, with 9 bases matching TRBD1. V was clipped by 4 bases and J by 6 bases; unmatched bases: 9. This CDR3 spans 14 amino acids. Germline V gives CDR1 SQVTM, CDR2 ANQGSEA. CDR3 DNA: TGCAGCGTTGTATTACGGGACAGGGTTGCTGAAGCTTTCTTT. As protein: CSVVLRDRVAEAFF.

The rearrangement uses TRBV6-2 or TRBV6-3 and TRBJ1-5, with D tentatively TRBD1 (5 bases). There are 14 residues in the CDR3. V lost 6 bases and J lost 8, with 17 bases in between. Germline lookup yields CDR1 MNHEY and CDR2 SVGEGT. The CDR3 coding sequence is TGTGCCAGCAGATTAGCGGGGGGAGTTAAGCCCCAGCATTTT. Translation: CASRLAGGVKPQHF.

This clonotype was recorded a few times. This chain uses TRBV5-4 with TRBJ1-1, with D unclear. The CDR3 contains 15 residues. Trimming shortened V by 5 bases and J by 6 bases, and 20 bases separated the two germline ends. Germline V gives CDR1 SGHNT, CDR2 YYREEE (reference sequence). Here the CDR3 reads CASSRKGGGSPEAFF. The DNA of the CDR3 is TGTGCCAGCAGTCGGAAAGGAGGTGGGAGCCCTGAAGCTTTCTTT.

This clonotype has ten or more counts. The rearrangement uses TRBV12-3 or TRBV12-4 and TRBJ1-4; D is undetermined. The ends were cut back, 4 bases at V and 2 bases at J, with 8 bases in the middle. This CDR3 comprises 14 residues. Here the CDR3 DNA reads TGTGCCAGCAGTTGGACGGACACTAATGAAAAACTGTTTTTT. Protein: CASSWTDTNEKLFF.

This clonotype has only a few counts. This chain joins TRBV12-3 or TRBV12-4 and TRBJ1-2, with D unresolved. V lost 4 bases and J 4 bases, leaving 22 bases between the germline ends. The CDR3 loop spans 17 amino acids. CDR3 protein: CASSSYGRERAFYGYTF. In DNA, the CDR3 is TGTGCCAGCAGTTCTTATGGTAGGGAGAGGGCTTTCTATGGCTACACCTTC.

This clonotype was detected a few times. V and J are TRBV30 and TRBJ1-2, with D hard to call. This CDR3 is built from 16 residues. In germline, CDR1 is GTSNPN, CDR2 SVGIG (reference sequence). The V and J ends lost 0 bases and 5 bases respectively, with 19 bases between them. Here the CDR3 reads CAWSVESPGLGYGYTF. DNA for the CDR3: TGTGCCTGGAGTGTAGAATCCCCGGGCCTAGGGTATGGCTACACCTTC.

This clonotype showed up many times. This chain connects TRBV12-3 or TRBV12-4 to TRBJ2-3, with 7 bases fitting TRBD2. CDR3 length: 17 amino acids. The ends lost 6 bases at V and 2 bases at J; junction bases unmatched: 14. CDR3 sequence reads: CASRTTSSGTYTDTQYF. For the CDR3, the DNA is TGTGCCAGCAGAACCACCTCTAGCGGAACCTACACAGATACGCAGTATTTT.

V usage is TRBV12-5 and J usage is TRBJ2-3; 16 bases match TRBD2. This CDR3 is built from 17 residues. Germline CDR1 LGHNT, CDR2 FRNRAP. Trimming took 5 bases from V and 1 from J; bases not matched to a gene: 3. The chain's CDR3 is CASGPGTSGRGTDTQYF. The CDR3 DNA is TGTGCTAGTGGTCCGGGGACTAGCGGGAGGGGCACAGATACGCAGTATTTT.

This clonotype was seen only a few times. The V and J genes are TRBV20-1 and TRBJ2-7; D gene ambiguous. V was clipped by 4 bases and J by 0 bases, with 10 bases between them. Germline values: CDR1 DFQATT, CDR2 SNEGSKA (reference sequence). This CDR3 has 13 residues. CDR3 DNA sequence: TGCAGTGCTATCCCATGGACCTCCTACGAGCAGTACTTC. Translation: CSAIPWTSYEQYF.

This clonotype was detected a few times. The chain joins TRBV15 to TRBJ2-4; tentative D call: TRBD1 (5 bases). V was pared by 1 base and J by 8 bases, with 12 bases between. This CDR3 spans 14 amino acids. Looked up from germline, CDR1 is LNHNV and CDR2 is YYDKDF (reference sequence). The CDR3 protein is CATSRGALGDIQYF. As DNA, the CDR3 is TGTGCCACCAGCAGAGGCGCCTTAGGGGACATTCAGTACTTC.

The V call is TRBV18, the J call TRBJ1-1, with D unresolved. Germline V gene lookup returns CDR1 KGHSH and CDR2 LQKENI. Trimming pared 2 bases from V and 0 bases from J, leaving 4 bases between. CDR3 size: 13 residues. This CDR3 reads CASSPEMNTEAFF. In DNA form, the CDR3 reads TGTGCCAGCTCACCAGAAATGAACACTGAAGCTTTCTTT.

V gene TRBV20-1 combines with J gene TRBJ1-1; 7 positions match TRBD1. V shed 6 bases, J shed 4 bases, and the junction held 5 bases outside the gene matches. From germline, CDR1 is DFQATT and CDR2 SNEGSKA (reference sequence). The CDR3 has 12 residues. The CDR3 DNA reads TGCAGTGCAGAATCAGGGGGCACTGAAGCTTTCTTT. Its translation is CSAESGGTEAFF.

This clonotype has just a few counts. The chain joins TRBV28 to TRBJ2-3; no firm D call. Germline CDR1 is MDHEN and CDR2 is SYDVKM. Trimming cost V 1 base and J 2 bases, with 4 bases left between them. The CDR3 consists of 13 residues. CDR3 nucleotides: TGTGCCAGCAGTTTATTCCTCACAGATACGCAGTATTTT. Encoded protein: CASSLFLTDTQYF. The full variable domain, its missing parts supplied by reference TRBV28 and TRBJ2-3, is DVKVTQSSRYLVKRTGEKVFLECVQDMDHENMFWYRQDPGLGLRLIYFSYDVKMKEKGDIPEGYSVSREKKERFSLILESASTNQTSMYLCASSLFLTDTQYFGPGTRLTVL.

The table lists this clonotype with a few counts. J is TRBJ2-7 and V is TRBV29-1; D may be TRBD1 (5 bases). The V and J ends lost 6 bases and 2 bases respectively, with 17 bases between them. Germline loops: CDR1 SQVTM, CDR2 ANQGSEA. The CDR3 has 14 residues. DNA for the CDR3: TGCAGCGTCAATATTAGGGGCATCGCCTACGAGCAGTACTTC. Amino acids: CSVNIRGIAYEQYF.

This clonotype was observed at least ten times. The chain employs TRBV15 and TRBJ1-6; the match to TRBD1 covers 11 bases. The J segment lost 8 bases and the V segment lost 9 bases, leaving 3 bases of the junction unmatched. Germline V gives CDR1 LNHNV, CDR2 YYDKDF (reference sequence). The CDR3 loop spans 13 amino acids. The CDR3 loop reads CATAGQGDSPLHF. The DNA for the CDR3 is TGTGCCACAGCGGGACAGGGGGATTCACCCCTCCACTTT.

In its sample, this clonotype was seen a few times. The CDR3 region has the DNA TGTGCCAGCAGCTGGGGACGGGGCTCCTACGAGCAGTACTTC. Protein product: CASSWGRGSYEQYF. This sequence joins TRBV11-2 and TRBJ2-7, with D possibly called TRBD1 or TRBD2 (5 bases each). The CDR3 runs to 14 residues. Germline CDR1 reads SGHAT; CDR2 reads FQNNGV. V lost 4 bases and J lost 0, with 10 bases in between.

The V and J genes are TRBV28 and TRBJ2-1; D is unclear. Germline-derived CDR1 and CDR2 are MDHEN and SYDVKM. The V gene lost 5 bases and the J gene lost 5 bases, with 7 bases spanning the gap. The CDR3 is 12 residues long. The CDR3 region has the DNA TGTGCCAGCAGTAAACGGGACAATGAGCAGTTCTTC. It is translated as CASSKRDNEQFF.

In this sample, this clonotype turned up many times. Here the CDR3 DNA reads TGCAGTGCCGAGCCCGACGGAAAGAATGAAAAACTGTTTTTT. Amino acids: CSAEPDGKNEKLFF. This chain links TRBV20-1 with TRBJ1-4, with no clear D. The ends were cut back, 6 bases at V and 5 bases at J, with 16 bases in the middle. The CDR3 is 14 amino acids. The germline CDR1 and CDR2 sequences are DFQATT and SNEGSKA (reference sequence).

The chain couples TRBV29-1 to TRBJ2-3; weak D call: TRBD2 (6 bases). Trimming took 5 bases from V and 4 from J, leaving 16 bases between them. The CDR3 covers 14 residues. Germline CDR1 reads SQVTM; CDR2 reads ANQGSEA. The CDR3 loop is CSVRSGVYADTQYF. Here the CDR3 DNA reads TGCAGCGTTAGATCGGGAGTATACGCAGATACGCAGTATTTT.

This clonotype was seen a few times. The chain is built from TRBV4-1 and TRBJ2-5; 9 bases agree with TRBD2. CDR1 is MGHRA and CDR2 is YSYEKL in the germline V gene. The V and J ends lost 3 bases and 2 bases, in that order; junction bases with no gene match: 4. This CDR3 comprises 15 residues. The CDR3 coding sequence is TGCGCCAGCAGCCACCGACTAGCGGAGCAAGAGACCCAGTACTTC. It encodes CASSHRLAEQETQYF.

The table lists this clonotype with many counts. The J gene is TRBJ2-7, the V gene TRBV2; 14 nucleotides match TRBD2. The CDR3 contains 15 residues. V trimming: 6 bases; J trimming: 6 bases; junction bases outside the gene matches: 7. CDR1 and CDR2 (germline): SNHLY, FYNNEI. The CDR3 DNA sequence: TGTGCCAGCAGCCCCGGACTAGCGGGAGGTCCCGAGCAGTACTTC. Translating it yields CASSPGLAGGPEQYF.

This clonotype was recorded many times. J is TRBJ2-7 and V is TRBV2, with D possibly TRBD2 on 5 matching bases. V shed 6 bases and J shed 6 bases, with 18 bases lying between them. The length of the CDR3 is 14 residues. The V gene's germline CDR1 is SNHLY and CDR2 FYNNEI. CDR3 in DNA: TGTGCCAGCAGCTCCGGGAATCGAAGGCCCGAGCAGTACTTC. The encoded protein is CASSSGNRRPEQYF.

This chain connects TRBV5-5 to TRBJ2-7, with D perhaps TRBD2 (5 bases). This CDR3 is 19 amino acids long. The germline V and J ends were trimmed by 3 bases and 1 base, with 26 bases remaining between them. Germline loops: CDR1 SGHKS, CDR2 YYEKEE (reference sequence). CDR3 loop: CASSSRPGLDTPRSYEQYF. CDR3 coding DNA: TGTGCCAGCAGCTCGCGGCCGGGGTTAGACACCCCAAGATCCTACGAGCAGTACTTC.

At least ten counts were recorded for this clonotype. The chain uses TRBV7-2 and TRBJ2-2; TRBD1 is a possible D gene (5 bases). The CDR3 runs to 15 residues. Trimming removed 5 bases at V and 3 bases at J, with 13 bases between. CDR1 and CDR2 (germline): SGHTA, FQGNSA. The CDR3 reads CASSARWTYTGELFF. In DNA form, the CDR3 reads TGTGCCAGCAGCGCTCGATGGACATACACCGGGGAGCTGTTTTTT.

The V gene is TRBV27, the J gene TRBJ2-7; possible D gene TRBD1, 5 bases. Germline CDR1 reads MNHEY; CDR2 reads SMNVEV (reference sequence). This CDR3 is 14 amino acids long. V lost 8 bases and J 6 bases, leaving 20 bases between the germline ends. CDR3 bases: TGTGCCAGCTCCGTTTTGGTACAGGTCGGCGAGCAGTACTTC. Translating it yields CASSVLVQVGEQYF.